These 8 T cell receptor beta chains were all obtained from the same sample, sequenced in a study of T cell responses to AZD1222 COVID-19 vaccine. This table comes from immunoSEQ multiplex PCR, and its TCRdb copy is limited to in-frame clones, with some not included. Here the sample spans 83,000 or so clones, 88% being singletons. The source was peripheral blood, collected 28 days after the second AZD1222 dose. The receptors shown here come from an adult who received the AZD1222 COVID-19 vaccine.

This clone is a singleton in its sample. V usage is TRBV12-3 or TRBV12-4 and J usage is TRBJ2-1, with TRBD2 matching over 7 bases. The CDR3 extends over 13 amino acids. V lost 1 base to trimming and J lost 6 bases; unmatched junction nucleotides: 0. The CDR3 DNA sequence: TGTGCCAGCAGTTTAGGGACTAGCAATGAGCAGTTCTTC. Its protein product is CASSLGTSNEQFF.

The table lists this clone with a count of one. J is TRBJ2-1 and V is TRBV27, with 9 bases identical to TRBD2. Trimming removed 8 bases from V and 1 base from J; junction bases left unmatched: 3. The length of the CDR3 is 14 residues. CDR1 and CDR2 (germline): MNHEY, SMNVEV (reference sequence). The CDR3 spells CASGGRDSYNEQFF. CDR3 DNA sequence: TGTGCCAGCGGCGGGAGGGATTCCTACAATGAGCAGTTCTTC.

The chain uses TRBV2 and TRBJ1-1, with a tentative D call TRBD1 (5 bases). The CDR3 sequence is 15 residues long. Trimming took off 10 bases at V and 1 base at J, with 19 bases between the two ends. The germline V gene encodes CDR1 SNHLY and CDR2 FYNNEI. Here the CDR3 DNA reads TGTGCCACCAAGAGGAGGGGTGCTCAGAACACTGAAGCTTTCTTT. This translates into CATKRRGAQNTEAFF.

This chain connects TRBV27 to TRBJ2-7; D is perhaps TRBD1 or TRBD2 (6 bases each). The V end was cut by 2 bases, the J end by 3 bases, with 14 bases between. This CDR3 region has 15 residues. The germline gives CDR1 MNHEY, CDR2 SMNVEV (reference sequence). This chain's CDR3 is CASSLDSQGGYEQYF. The CDR3 coding sequence is TGTGCCAGCAGTTTAGATTCACAGGGAGGCTACGAGCAGTACTTC.

This chain uses TRBV4-1 with TRBJ2-6; 10 bases align to TRBD1. Germline trimming cut 2 bases from V and 2 bases from J; bases unmatched to any gene: 3. The CDR3 has 17 amino acids. Germline lookup yields CDR1 MGHRA and CDR2 YSYEKL. CDR3 coding DNA: TGCGCCAGCAGCCAACTGGACAGGGGGGCTGGGGCCAACGTCCTGACTTTC. Its translation: CASSQLDRGAGANVLTF.

This chain connects TRBV24-1 to TRBJ1-1; a possible D gene is TRBD1 (5 bases). The CDR3 runs 14 residues. Germline V gene sequence: CDR1 KGHDR, CDR2 SFDVKD. The V end was cut by 3 bases, the J end by 5 bases, with 12 bases between. The CDR3 loop reads CATSDPGVGTEAFF. The CDR3 nucleotides are TGTGCCACCAGTGATCCGGGGGTCGGAACTGAAGCTTTCTTT.

The chain has TRBV15 and TRBJ1-6; D is unresolved. Per germline, CDR1 LNHNV and CDR2 YYDKDF (reference sequence). The CDR3 spans 16 residues. V dropped 4 bases and J dropped 9 bases, with 19 bases sitting between them. CDR3 sequence: CATSTIMNPGVSPLHF. The CDR3 DNA reads TGTGCCACCAGCACCATCATGAATCCAGGTGTTTCACCCCTCCACTTT.

V gene TRBV27 combines with J gene TRBJ1-5; possibly TRBD1 for D (5 bases). Germline V gives CDR1 MNHEY, CDR2 SMNVEV (reference sequence). This CDR3 comprises 13 residues. The V gene lost 2 bases and the J gene lost 7 bases, with 9 bases spanning the gap. CDR3 in DNA: TGTGCCAGCAGTTTAGGGGGGGAACAGCCCCAGCATTTT. Encoded protein: CASSLGGEQPQHF.